Reported below is one T cell receptor beta chain. This record belongs to a study of cytomegalovirus exposure and HLA in healthy donors. PCR employed 60 Vbeta and 13 Jbeta primers. Repertoires were generated with immunoSEQ multiplex PCR, while TCRdb's copy carries only in-frame clones and drops some. Here the sample spans a few hundred thousand clones, around 81% being singletons. Germline loops: CDR1 MNHEY, CDR2 SVGAGI. V shed 6 bases and J 3 bases; nucleotides not matched to a gene: 9. This CDR3 comprises 15 residues. Sample: PBMCs. V and J are TRBV6-5 and TRBJ2-7; 9 bases map to TRBD1. The clonotype was recovered from a woman aged 55-75 years in good health and CMV-seropositive. The CDR3 region is CASSPDDRGIYEQYF. DNA of the CDR3: TGTGCCAGCAGCCCCGATGACAGGGGGATCTACGAGCAGTACTTC.